The source of this T cell receptor beta chain is a study of TET2 disruption in CD19-targeted CAR T cells (dated by TCRdb to between 2018 and 2020). Background for the entire study: The number of samples was determined by the original clinical trial design and by which samples were available, and no additional inclusion criteria were applied.

General study outcomes and caveats: The conclusions drawn about the patient's CAR T cells were based on extensive analysis of just one subject.

Concerning this clone: The antigen this receptor binds is unknown. The read gets to within 3 residues of the CDR3 end, and the germline J gene fills in the rest.

In the paper's terms, the treatment or condition label means: autologous CTL019 cells: CD19 CAR with 4-1BB and CD3 zeta domains. The CD19 CAR incorporated TCR zeta and 4-1BB costimulatory signaling domains. T cells for CTL019 manufacturing were collected from peripheral blood by means of leukapheresis. The DNeasy Blood and Tissue Kit was used to extract genomic DNA from pre-infusion T cells, peripheral blood, or sorted post-infusion T cells. The germline V gene (reference sequence) provides CDR1 DFQATT and CDR2 SNEGSKA. From the cysteine up to the phenylalanine, the CDR3 has a length of 13 residues. The 30 bases shown cover part of the CDR3, and their frame starts at base 1. Trimming at the junction amounts to 6 bases on V and 6 bases on J, and the germline ends lie 17 bases apart. Deep sequencing of the TCR beta chain was done using the immunoSEQ assay. Under the source paper's analysis protocol: Clonotype frequencies were computed using only productive TCR beta rearrangements. The table comes from immuneACCESS by way of TCRdb, which keeps in-frame sequences with V and J called. Part of the clones is missing from these tables; in studies checked, under half for an unresolved V gene and the rest for unknown reasons. Clone size and V and J calls were adopted from that table, with D and trimming inferred from the DNA. This sample's table carries tens of thousands of clones. The ten biggest clones cover less than 2% of the sample.

The chain was built from TRBV20-1 and TRBJ1-1; the D segment cannot be called with confidence. The receptor's source is a man aged 65 to 79 with chronic lymphocytic leukemia. The sample in question was CD8- CAR+ T cells sorted from cultured blood T cells, obtained for CD19 CAR T cell therapy. The label giving this sample's cell subset or site can be read as: CD8-negative CAR-positive T cells from the infusion product. This receptor has the CDR3 CSAGGSTGPEAFF. CDR3 DNA (partial): TGCAGTGCAGGAGGGTCGACCGGCCCTGAA.